The clone carrying this TCR beta chain was detected many times. This sample stems from a study of blood T cells in healthy people across ages. The ends lost 5 bases at V and 3 bases at J; junction bases unmatched: 3. There are 13 residues in the CDR3. A second PCR of 7 to 11 cycles used a sample-barcoded 5' primer and a J-beta primer mix. TCRdb re-called the 5' RACE reads with MiXCR, one entry per CDR3 protein. Of some 880,000 distinct CDR3 sequences listed, about 34% are singletons. V gene TRBV12-3 or TRBV12-4 combines with J gene TRBJ1-2, with TRBD1 identical over 7 bases. This sequence originates from a man younger than 35 in good health. Source material: blood. CDR3 residues: CASSPRGDYGYTF. CDR3 coding DNA: TGTGCCAGCAGTCCCAGGGGGGACTATGGCTACACCTTC.